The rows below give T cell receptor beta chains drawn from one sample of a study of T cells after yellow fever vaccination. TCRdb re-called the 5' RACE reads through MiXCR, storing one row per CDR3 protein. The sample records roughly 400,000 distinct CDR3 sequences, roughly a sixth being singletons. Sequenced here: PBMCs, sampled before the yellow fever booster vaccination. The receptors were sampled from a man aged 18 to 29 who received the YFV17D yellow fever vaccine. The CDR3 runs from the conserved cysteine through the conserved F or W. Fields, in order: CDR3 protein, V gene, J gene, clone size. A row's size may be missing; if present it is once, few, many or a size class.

CSAKVPQETQYF	TRBV20-1	TRBJ2-5	NA
CASSQVRDRRSSTDTQYF	TRBV4-1	TRBJ2-3	once
CASSEAPGTGGKTEAFF	TRBV2	TRBJ1-1	NA
CASSSTRNEQFF	TRBV12-3/TRBV12-4	TRBJ2-1	NA
CASSLGRDWTSYEQYF	TRBV12-3/TRBV12-4	TRBJ2-7	few
CASVGGRWTEAFF	TRBV27	TRBJ1-1	NA
CASSQLAGGISTDTQYF	TRBV13	TRBJ2-3	NA
CASSQDRASAVYEQFF	TRBV4-1	TRBJ2-1	NA
CASRPGPGGGYTF	TRBV6-2/TRBV6-3	TRBJ1-2	NA
CSHASGGPKETQYF	TRBV29-1	TRBJ2-5	NA
CASSFVGGAGEQFF	TRBV7-9	TRBJ2-1	NA
CANRGSAGYTF	TRBV30	TRBJ1-2	NA
CASSPTGTGGTLHF	TRBV7-6	TRBJ1-6	NA
CASSSDTYTYTQYF	TRBV5-1	TRBJ2-3	few
CASSYRGHEAFF	TRBV6-2/TRBV6-3	TRBJ1-1	many
CASSPDWGYNEQFF	TRBV5-5	TRBJ2-1	few
CASTFGQGGVFGTQYF	TRBV7-2	TRBJ2-3	NA
CSVRTSPSSYNEQFF	TRBV20-1	TRBJ2-1	many
CASRSTGANYGYTF	TRBV7-9	TRBJ1-2	NA
CASSLGDSGLNTEAFF	TRBV28	TRBJ1-1	NA
CALHSFQETQYF	TRBV10-3	TRBJ2-5	NA
CRARRRGTDTQYF	TRBV20-1	TRBJ2-3	many
CASSTARTSEAFF	TRBV27	TRBJ1-1	NA
CAISEWLGTQPQHF	TRBV10-3	TRBJ1-5	few
CSATGWAGHGQETQYF	TRBV20-1	TRBJ2-5	NA
CASSHLLGGISTDTQYF	TRBV7-2	TRBJ2-3	NA
CASSPNSNRRKTYGYTF	TRBV5-1	TRBJ1-2	NA
CASSQGWGQPQHF	TRBV7-2	TRBJ1-5	few
CASSVDRMNTEAFF	TRBV6-5	TRBJ1-1	NA
CASSVGGPLNPLYGYTF	TRBV9	TRBJ1-2	NA
CASSPWSRPYNEQFF	TRBV7-3	TRBJ2-1	few
CAIGGLAGDEQYF	TRBV10-3	TRBJ2-7	NA
CASSLETGSSYNSPLHF	TRBV5-1	TRBJ1-6	NA
CASSLESRRRTDTQYF	TRBV11-3	TRBJ2-3	NA
CASSYRIANYGYTF	TRBV6-5	TRBJ1-2	NA
CASSVQLTDTQYF	TRBV9	TRBJ2-3	once
CASSFPPGGTGELFF	TRBV5-5	TRBJ2-2	NA
CASSETVDIYNEQFF	TRBV6-5	TRBJ2-1	many
CASSLPGLGTEAFF	TRBV12-3/TRBV12-4	TRBJ1-1	NA
CATSVGREQFF	TRBV24-1	TRBJ2-1	few
CASSFWPGAAVDTQYF	TRBV11-2	TRBJ2-3	few
CASSQEASGATEQFF	TRBV4-2	TRBJ2-1	NA
CATQGSLTEAFF	TRBV28	TRBJ1-1	few
CASSIGQLAHF	TRBV19	TRBJ1-5	NA
CASSLGPRSPLHF	TRBV7-2	TRBJ1-6	NA
CASGQDVGGSPLHF	TRBV10-3	TRBJ1-6	NA
CASRVSDAQETQYF	TRBV5-1	TRBJ2-5	NA
CASRSGLGTDTQYF	TRBV12-3/TRBV12-4	TRBJ2-3	NA
CSVDSDLDSGGAGYTF	TRBV29-1	TRBJ1-2	NA
CASSPPGLEEQYF	TRBV7-9	TRBJ2-7	NA
CASSQDRVNTEAFF	TRBV4-1	TRBJ1-1	few
CASRSRLLNSPLHF	TRBV6-1	TRBJ1-6	NA
CASSEDSGAEVYTQYF	TRBV25-1	TRBJ2-3	NA
CASSSSGQLLKPSGQYF	TRBV28	TRBJ2-3	NA
CASSLVSVFSNQPQHF	TRBV5-5	TRBJ1-5	NA